This T cell receptor beta chain comes out of a study of T-cell memory formation after mild COVID-19. On the study more broadly: TCR clusters largely stayed donor specific. Study outcomes and limitations: Pre-infection memory harbored some responding clones, suggesting cross-reactive memory joined.

Deletions cut 4 bases from V and 2 bases from J, with 14 bases between. Germline V lookup: CDR1 SGHRS, CDR2 YFSETQ. CDR3 length: 15 residues. cDNA libraries for TCR alpha and TCR beta, carrying sample barcodes and UMIs, came from 5'RACE with constant-segment primers. TCRdb redid the calling of the 5' RACE reads with MiXCR, one entry per CDR3 protein. The table includes about 560,000 distinct CDR3 sequences, approximately 21% detected once. Many counts were recorded for this clonotype. Its matching antigen is unknown. J is TRBJ2-3 and V is TRBV5-1; D is uncertain. What was sequenced was PBMCs or a T cell subset sorted from them (not recorded which). The TCR comes from an adult woman who had mild COVID-19 (a few samples of this study predate the infection). Cell type and time point are not known. As DNA, the CDR3 is TGCGCCAGCAGCCCAAAAGTTACGGACACAGATACGCAGTATTTT. It specifies CASSPKVTDTDTQYF.